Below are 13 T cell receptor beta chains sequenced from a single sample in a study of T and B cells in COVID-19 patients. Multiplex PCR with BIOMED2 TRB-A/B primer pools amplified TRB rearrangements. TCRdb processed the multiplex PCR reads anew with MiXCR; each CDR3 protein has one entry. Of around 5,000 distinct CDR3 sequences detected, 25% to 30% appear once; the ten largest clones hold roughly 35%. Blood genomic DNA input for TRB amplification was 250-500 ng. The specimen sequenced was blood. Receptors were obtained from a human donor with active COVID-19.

CDR3 sequence: CASLGSTDTQYF. DNA of the CDR3: TGTGCCAGCCTTGGCTCCACAGATACGCAGTATTTT. The chain links TRBV21-1 to TRBJ2-3. TRBV21-1 is termed a pseudogene. The CDR3 is 12 residues long.

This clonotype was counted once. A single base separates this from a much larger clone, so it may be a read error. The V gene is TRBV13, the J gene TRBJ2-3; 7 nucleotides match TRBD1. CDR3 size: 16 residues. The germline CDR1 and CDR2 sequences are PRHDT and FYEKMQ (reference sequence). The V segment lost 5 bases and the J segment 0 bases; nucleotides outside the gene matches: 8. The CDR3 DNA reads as TGTGCCAGCAGCGCGACAACAGGGGTGAGCACAGATACGCAGTATTTT. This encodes CASSATTGVSTDTQYF.

CDR3 protein: CASSSRTVSSGNTIYF. As DNA, the CDR3 is TGTGCCAGCAGTTCTCGGACGGTCTCCTCTGGAAACACCATATATTTT. V gene TRBV27 combines with J gene TRBJ1-3, with D hard to call. Germline-derived CDR1 and CDR2 are MNHEY and SMNVEV (reference sequence). This CDR3 has 16 residues. V was shortened by 4 bases and J by 0 bases, with 13 bases between the two germline ends.

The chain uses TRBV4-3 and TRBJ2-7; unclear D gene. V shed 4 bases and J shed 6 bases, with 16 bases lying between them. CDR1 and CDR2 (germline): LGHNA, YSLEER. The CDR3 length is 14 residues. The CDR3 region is CASSPEVARLEQYF. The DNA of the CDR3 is TGCGCCAGCAGCCCCGAGGTAGCCCGCCTCGAGCAGTACTTC.

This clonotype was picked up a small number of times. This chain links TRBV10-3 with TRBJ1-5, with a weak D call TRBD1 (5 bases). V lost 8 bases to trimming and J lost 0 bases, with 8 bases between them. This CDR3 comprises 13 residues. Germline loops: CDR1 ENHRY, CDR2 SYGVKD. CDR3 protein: CAIGGDSNQPQHF. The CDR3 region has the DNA TGTGCCATCGGAGGGGATAGCAATCAGCCCCAGCATTTT.

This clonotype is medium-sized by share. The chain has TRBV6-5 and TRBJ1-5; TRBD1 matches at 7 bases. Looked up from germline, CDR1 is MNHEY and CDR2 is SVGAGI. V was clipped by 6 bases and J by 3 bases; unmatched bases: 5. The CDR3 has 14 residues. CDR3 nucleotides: TGTGCCAGCAGAAACAGGGGAGACAATCAGCCCCAGCATTTT. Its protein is CASRNRGDNQPQHF.

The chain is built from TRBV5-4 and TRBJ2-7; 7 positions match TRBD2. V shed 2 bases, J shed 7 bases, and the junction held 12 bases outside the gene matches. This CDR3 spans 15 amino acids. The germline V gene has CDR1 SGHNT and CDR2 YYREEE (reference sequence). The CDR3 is CASSLVRDYVPEQYF. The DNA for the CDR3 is TGTGCCAGCAGCTTAGTCCGGGACTACGTCCCTGAGCAGTACTTC.

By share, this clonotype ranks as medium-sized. The CDR3 protein is CASRRDRNSNQPQHF. CDR3 DNA sequence: TGTGCCAGTAGGAGGGACAGAAATAGCAATCAGCCCCAGCATTTT. The J gene is TRBJ1-5, the V gene TRBV19, with 7 bases that match TRBD1. This CDR3 comprises 15 residues. The J segment lost 0 bases and the V segment lost 6 bases, leaving 5 bases of the junction unmatched. Germline-derived CDR1 and CDR2 are LNHDA and SQIVND (reference sequence).

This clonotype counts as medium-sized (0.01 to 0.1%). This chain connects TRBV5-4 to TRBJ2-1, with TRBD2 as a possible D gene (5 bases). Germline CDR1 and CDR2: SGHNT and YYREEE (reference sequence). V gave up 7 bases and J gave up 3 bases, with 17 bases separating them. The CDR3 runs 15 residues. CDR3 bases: TGTGCCAGCCTCTCACCGGGATCAAACTACAATGAGCAGTTCTTC. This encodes CASLSPGSNYNEQFF.

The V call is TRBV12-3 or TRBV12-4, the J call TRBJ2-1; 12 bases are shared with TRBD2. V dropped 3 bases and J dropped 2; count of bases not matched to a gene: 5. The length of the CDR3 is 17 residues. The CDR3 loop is CASSFRTSGATYNEQFF. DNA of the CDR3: TGTGCCAGCAGTTTTAGGACTAGCGGGGCGACCTACAATGAGCAGTTCTTC.

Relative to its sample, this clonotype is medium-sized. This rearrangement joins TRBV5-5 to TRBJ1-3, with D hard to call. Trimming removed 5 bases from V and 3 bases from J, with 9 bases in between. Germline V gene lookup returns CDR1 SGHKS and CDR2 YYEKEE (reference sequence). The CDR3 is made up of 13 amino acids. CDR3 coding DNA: TGTGCCAGCAGTATACTGGATGGAAACACCATATATTTT. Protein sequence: CASSILDGNTIYF.

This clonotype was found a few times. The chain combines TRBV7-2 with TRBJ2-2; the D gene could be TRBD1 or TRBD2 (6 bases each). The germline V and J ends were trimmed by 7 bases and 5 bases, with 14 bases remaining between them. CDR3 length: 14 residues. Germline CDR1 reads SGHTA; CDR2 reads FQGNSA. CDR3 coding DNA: TGTGCCAGCAAGGGGGGCGGGTCTACCGGGGAGCTGTTTTTT. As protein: CASKGGGSTGELFF. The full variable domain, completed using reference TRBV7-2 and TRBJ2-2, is GAGVSQSPSNKVTEKGKDVELRCDPISGHTALYWYRQSLGQGLEFLIYFQGNSAPDKSGLPSDRFSAERTGGSVSTLTIQRTQQEDSAVYLCASKGGGSTGELFFGEGSRLTVL.

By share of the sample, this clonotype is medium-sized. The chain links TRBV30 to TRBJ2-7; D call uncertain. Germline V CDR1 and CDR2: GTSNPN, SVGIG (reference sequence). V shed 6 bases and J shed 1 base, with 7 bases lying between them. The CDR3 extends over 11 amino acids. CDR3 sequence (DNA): TGTGCCTGCACCAAATCCTACGAGCAGTACTTC. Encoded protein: CACTKSYEQYF.